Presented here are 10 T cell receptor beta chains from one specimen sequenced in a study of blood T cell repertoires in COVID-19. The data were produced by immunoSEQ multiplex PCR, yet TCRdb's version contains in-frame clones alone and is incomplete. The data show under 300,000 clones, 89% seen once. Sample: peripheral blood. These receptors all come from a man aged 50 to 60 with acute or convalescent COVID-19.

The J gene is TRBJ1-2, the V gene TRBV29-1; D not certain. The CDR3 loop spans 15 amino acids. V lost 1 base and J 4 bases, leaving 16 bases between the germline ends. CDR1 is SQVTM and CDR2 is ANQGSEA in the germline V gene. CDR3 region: CSVEGPGLEGYGYTF. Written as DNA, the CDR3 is TGCAGCGTTGAAGGGCCGGGTCTCGAGGGCTATGGCTACACCTTC.

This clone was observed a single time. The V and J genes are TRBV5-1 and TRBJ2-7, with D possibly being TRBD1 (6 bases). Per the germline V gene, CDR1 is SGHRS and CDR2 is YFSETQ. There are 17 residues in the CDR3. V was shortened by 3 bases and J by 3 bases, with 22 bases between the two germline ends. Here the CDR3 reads CASSSGGGDKEIYEQYF. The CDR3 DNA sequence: TGCGCCAGCAGCTCAGGCGGTGGGGACAAGGAGATCTACGAGCAGTACTTC.

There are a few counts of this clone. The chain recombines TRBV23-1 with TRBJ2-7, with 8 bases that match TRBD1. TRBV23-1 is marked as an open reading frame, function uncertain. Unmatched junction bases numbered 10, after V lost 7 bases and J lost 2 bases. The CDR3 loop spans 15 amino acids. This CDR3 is CASIIPGGSPYEQYF. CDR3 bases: TGCGCCAGCATTATCCCAGGGGGCTCTCCCTACGAGCAGTACTTC.

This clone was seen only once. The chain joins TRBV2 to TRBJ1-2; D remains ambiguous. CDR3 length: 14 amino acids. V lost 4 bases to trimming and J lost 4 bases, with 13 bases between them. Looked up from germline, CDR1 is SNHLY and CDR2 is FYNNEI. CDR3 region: CASSAKSRLYGYTF. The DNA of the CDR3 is TGTGCCAGCAGTGCTAAGAGCCGACTCTATGGCTACACCTTC.

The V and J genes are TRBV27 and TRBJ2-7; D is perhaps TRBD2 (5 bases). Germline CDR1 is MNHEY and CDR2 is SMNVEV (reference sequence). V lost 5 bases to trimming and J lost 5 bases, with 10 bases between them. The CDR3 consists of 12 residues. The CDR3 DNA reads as TGTGCCAGCAGTCGAGGGCCCAACGAGCAGTACTTC. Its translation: CASSRGPNEQYF.

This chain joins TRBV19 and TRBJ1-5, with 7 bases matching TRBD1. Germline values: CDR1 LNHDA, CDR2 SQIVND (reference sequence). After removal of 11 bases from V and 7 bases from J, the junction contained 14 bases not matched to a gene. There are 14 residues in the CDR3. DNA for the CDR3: TGTGCCTGCCGACAGGGTAGGAAGGGGCAGCCCCAGCATTTT. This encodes CACRQGRKGQPQHF.

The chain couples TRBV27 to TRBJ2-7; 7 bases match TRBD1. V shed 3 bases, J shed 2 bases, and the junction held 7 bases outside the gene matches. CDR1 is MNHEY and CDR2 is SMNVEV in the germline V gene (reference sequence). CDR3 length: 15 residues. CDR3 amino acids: CASSLRKGATYEQYF. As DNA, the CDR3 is TGTGCCAGCAGTTTGAGGAAGGGGGCGACCTACGAGCAGTACTTC.

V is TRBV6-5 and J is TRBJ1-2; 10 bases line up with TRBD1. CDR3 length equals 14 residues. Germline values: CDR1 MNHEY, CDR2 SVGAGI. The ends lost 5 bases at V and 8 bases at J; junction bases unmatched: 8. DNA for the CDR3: TGTGCCAGCAGTCCGGGACAGGGGTCTCGAGGCTACACCTTC. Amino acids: CASSPGQGSRGYTF.

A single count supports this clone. CDR3 protein: CAISGTSGGPYSYNEQFF. Written as DNA, the CDR3 is TGTGCCATCAGTGGGACTAGCGGGGGACCCTACTCCTACAATGAGCAGTTCTTC. V is TRBV10-3 and J is TRBJ2-1, with 13 bases lining up with TRBD2. CDR1 and CDR2 (germline): ENHRY, SYGVKD. J gave up 0 bases and V 4 bases, and 6 bases lay outside the gene matches. The CDR3 sequence is 18 residues long.

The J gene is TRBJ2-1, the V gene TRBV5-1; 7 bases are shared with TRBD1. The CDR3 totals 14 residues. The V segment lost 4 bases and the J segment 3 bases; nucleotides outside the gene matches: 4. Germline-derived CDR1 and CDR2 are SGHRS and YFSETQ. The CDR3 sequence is CASSLGQVYNEQFF. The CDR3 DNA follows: TGCGCCAGCAGCCTCGGACAGGTCTACAATGAGCAGTTCTTC.